This T cell receptor beta chain was found in a study of cytomegalovirus exposure and HLA in healthy donors. Broader study findings: Rare TCR sequences predominated, though certain public TCRs were found in many donors. For most subjects, TCR beta sequences were reported to predict HLA-A and HLA-B alleles with accuracy.

From germline, CDR1 is SGHDT and CDR2 YYEEEE. CDR3 size: 12 residues. V lost 1 base, J lost 8 bases, and 9 bases lay in between. PCR was performed using 60 Vbeta and 13 Jbeta primers. The protocol was immunoSEQ multiplex PCR, while the TCRdb copy is restricted to in-frame clones and leaves out a portion. Of 85,000 to 130,000 clones detected, 78% appear once; the ten largest clones hold 1.5% to 2%. Regarding this clone: As yet, its antigen is unknown.

This TCR derives from a woman aged 40 to 50 in good health and CMV-seronegative. The specimen sequenced was PBMCs. This chain uses TRBV5-6 with TRBJ1-1, with D perhaps matching TRBD1 (6 bases). CDR3 loop: CASSLYGTEAFF. The CDR3 DNA reads TGTGCCAGCAGCTTGTATGGGACAGAAGCTTTCTTT.